One sample yielded the 25 T cell receptor beta chains listed below, sequenced in a study of shared clonotypes between healthy human individuals (dated by TCRdb to the early 2020s). Library prep was done by the immunoSEQ multiplex PCR assay. TCRdb took this table from immuneACCESS and kept in-frame rearrangements with V and J called. Such tables lack part of the clones; where checked against another copy, unresolved V genes explain under half of the gap, and the rest is unexplained. A total of under 1,100,000 clones appear in this sample, around 82% of them only once. 0.5% to 0.65% of the sample is in the top ten clones. Sequencing was done on a sample of memory CD4+ T cells from PBMCs. Taken with the paper, the label for cell subset or site translates to: CD45RA-negative fraction. Source of these receptors: a man aged 18 to 29 in good health. Some clones in this sample may be carry-over from other donors' samples.

This clone was picked up a small number of times. The V gene is TRBV2, the J gene TRBJ1-5; 7 bases align to TRBD1. In germline, CDR1 is SNHLY, CDR2 FYNNEI. With V trimmed by 1 base and J by 5 bases, 2 bases remained unmatched. CDR3 size: 14 residues. The DNA of the CDR3 is TGTGCCAGCAGTGAAGAGGGGGCTGATCAGCCCCAGCATTTT. It is translated as CASSEEGADQPQHF. Filled out from reference TRBV2 and TRBJ1-5, the complete variable domain reads EPEVTQTPSHQVTQMGQEVILRCVPISNHLYFYWYRQILGQKVEFLVSFYNNEISEKSEIFDDQFSVERPDGSNFTLKIRSTKLEDSAMYFCASSEEGADQPQHFGDGTRLSIL.

This rearrangement joins TRBV25-1 to TRBJ2-5; possibly TRBD2 for D (5 bases). The CDR3 is 12 residues long. CDR1 MGHDK and CDR2 SYGVNS come from the germline V gene. Trimming removed 5 bases at V and 5 bases at J, with 9 bases between. The CDR3 region has the DNA TGTGCCAGCAGTAAATCGGGGGAGACCCAGTACTTC. Its translation: CASSKSGETQYF.

The chain has TRBV28 and TRBJ2-7; 7 bases line up with TRBD1. The CDR3 spans 14 residues. CDR1 MDHEN and CDR2 SYDVKM come from the germline V gene. With V trimmed by 8 bases and J by 3 bases, 10 bases remained unmatched. The CDR3 loop reads CASARQGGSYEQYF. DNA of the CDR3: TGTGCCAGCGCCAGACAGGGTGGTAGCTACGAGCAGTACTTC.

The V call is TRBV7-6, the J call TRBJ2-7; D remains ambiguous. The CDR3 sequence is 13 residues long. V lost 4 bases and J lost 3, with 10 bases in between. Germline assignment: CDR1 SGHVS and CDR2 FNYEAQ. The CDR3 bases are TGTGCCAGCAGCTCCGGGCCCCTCTACGAGCAGTACTTC. This codes for CASSSGPLYEQYF.

The rearrangement links TRBV11-2 to TRBJ2-2; 11 nucleotides align to TRBD2. Germline V CDR1 and CDR2: SGHAT, FQNNGV. J was trimmed by 4 bases and V by 3 bases; bases with no gene match: 4. The CDR3 extends over 16 amino acids. The CDR3 DNA reads TGTGCCAGCAGCTTTCTAGCGGGAGGCGGCACCGGGGAGCTGTTTTTT. This codes for CASSFLAGGGTGELFF.

This clone was seen a handful of times. CDR3 in amino acids: CASSDRPPGQGTSQPQHF. The CDR3 coding sequence is TGTGCCAGCAGTGATCGACCCCCGGGACAGGGAACGAGTCAGCCCCAGCATTTT. The V gene is TRBV6-1, the J gene TRBJ1-5; the match to TRBD1 covers 9 bases. Germline lookup yields CDR1 MNHNS and CDR2 SASEGT. The CDR3 consists of 18 residues. V gave up 3 bases and J gave up 6 bases; unmatched junction bases: 15.

The CDR3, as DNA: TGTGCCAGCAGTCGACTCGGGACAAATTATAACTATGGCTACACCTTC. It translates to CASSRLGTNYNYGYTF. The chain recombines TRBV27 with TRBJ1-2; perhaps TRBD1 as D (6 bases). Trimming pared 5 bases from V and 1 base from J, leaving 17 bases between. The CDR3 runs to 16 residues. Germline CDR1 reads MNHEY; CDR2 reads SMNVEV (reference sequence).

The gene calls are TRBV6-1 and TRBJ1-1, with D hard to call. Germline lookup yields CDR1 MNHNS and CDR2 SASEGT. The CDR3 consists of 13 residues. Trimming stripped 8 bases from V and 1 base from J, with 11 bases between. CDR3: CASLRTGNTEAFF. CDR3 nucleotide sequence: TGTGCCAGCCTACGGACGGGGAACACTGAAGCTTTCTTT.

This chain joins TRBV28 and TRBJ1-1, with D maybe TRBD1 (5 bases). Germline V lookup: CDR1 MDHEN, CDR2 SYDVKM. This CDR3 region has 17 residues. V shed 3 bases and J shed 2 bases, with 19 bases lying between them. The CDR3 protein is CASSFPIGRGPNTEAFF. Here the CDR3 DNA reads TGTGCCAGCAGTTTTCCAATTGGACGGGGCCCAAACACTGAAGCTTTCTTT.

V usage is TRBV30 and J usage is TRBJ2-5; D is perhaps TRBD1 (5 bases). Germline CDR1 is GTSNPN and CDR2 is SVGIG (reference sequence). The CDR3 has 12 residues. Trimming shortened V by 1 base and J by 2 bases, and 5 bases separated the two germline ends. The CDR3 here is CAWSGTQETQYF. CDR3 DNA sequence: TGTGCCTGGAGTGGGACACAAGAGACCCAGTACTTC.

The J gene is TRBJ2-1, the V gene TRBV28; 8 positions agree with TRBD1. Trimming removed 6 bases from V and 9 bases from J; junction bases left unmatched: 4. Germline loops: CDR1 MDHEN, CDR2 SYDVKM. The CDR3 contains 12 residues. CDR3 residues: CASRTGALEQFF. CDR3 sequence (DNA): TGTGCCAGCAGGACAGGGGCCCTTGAGCAGTTCTTC. Supplemented by reference TRBV28 and TRBJ2-1, the full variable domain reads DVKVTQSSRYLVKRTGEKVFLECVQDMDHENMFWYRQDPGLGLRLIYFSYDVKMKEKGDIPEGYSVSREKKERFSLILESASTNQTSMYLCASRTGALEQFFGPGTRLTVL.

V and J are TRBV4-1 and TRBJ1-5; 8 nucleotides agree with TRBD1. Germline values: CDR1 MGHRA, CDR2 YSYEKL. The CDR3 is 17 amino acids. Unmatched junction bases numbered 10, after V lost 4 bases and J lost 2 bases. CDR3: CASSPITGGAGNQPQHF. In DNA, the CDR3 is TGCGCCAGCAGCCCAATAACAGGGGGAGCGGGCAATCAGCCCCAGCATTTT.

The rearrangement joins TRBV5-1 to TRBJ2-1; D call uncertain. The germline V gene has CDR1 SGHRS and CDR2 YFSETQ. This CDR3 spans 16 amino acids. V lost 1 base, J lost 2 bases, and 13 bases lay in between. Here the CDR3 reads CASSLFSQTTYNEQFF. The DNA for the CDR3 is TGCGCCAGCAGCTTGTTTTCGCAGACCACCTACAATGAGCAGTTCTTC.

J is TRBJ2-3 and V is TRBV7-8; D is perhaps TRBD2 (6 bases). Germline loops: CDR1 SGHVS, CDR2 FQNEAQ. Trimming pared 5 bases from V and 0 bases from J, leaving 12 bases between. This CDR3 region has 15 residues. Here the CDR3 reads CASSPLAHSTDTQYF. As DNA, the CDR3 is TGTGCCAGCAGCCCCCTAGCGCACAGCACAGATACGCAGTATTTT.

The CDR3 reads CASSLQRGSGDLPRYTF. The CDR3 nucleotides read TGTGCCAGCAGCCTTCAGCGGGGTTCGGGGGATCTTCCTCGCTACACCTTC. V and J are TRBV5-4 and TRBJ1-2; weak D call: TRBD1 (5 bases). CDR1 and CDR2 (germline): SGHNT, YYREEE (reference sequence). Trimming shortened V by 4 bases and J by 9 bases, and 28 bases separated the two germline ends. The CDR3 runs to 17 residues. The full variable domain, rest sourced from reference TRBV5-4 and TRBJ1-2, is ETGVTQSPTHLIKTRGQQVTLRCSSQSGHNTVSWYQQALGQGPQFIFQYYREEENGRGNFPPRFSGLQFPNYSSELNVNALELDDSALYLCASSLQRGSGDLPRYTFGSGTRLTVV.

This clone showed up many times. The chain is built from TRBV2 and TRBJ2-1, with TRBD2 identical over 11 bases. The germline gives CDR1 SNHLY, CDR2 FYNNEI. This CDR3 spans 15 amino acids. Germline trimming cut 6 bases from V and 9 bases from J; bases unmatched to any gene: 10. CDR3 coding DNA: TGTGCCAGCAGGGGAACTAGCGGGAGTGCTGGTGAGCAGTTCTTC. This sequence encodes CASRGTSGSAGEQFF.

This clone occurred once. One end of the junction does not line up with germline, which may come from a read error. This chain connects TRBV6-5 to TRBJ1-1, with a weak D call TRBD1 (6 bases). Germline CDR1 MNHEY, CDR2 SVGAGI. The CDR3 has 14 amino acids. CDR3 residues: CASSYSRWGAALLF. The DNA for the CDR3 is TGTGCCAGCAGTTACTCGAGGTGGGGGGCTGCGTTGCTCTTT.

The gene calls are TRBV2 and TRBJ2-7, with D unresolved. This CDR3 has 13 amino acids. Germline CDR1 SNHLY, CDR2 FYNNEI. V lost 3 bases to trimming and J lost 5 bases, with 11 bases between them. CDR3 in amino acids: CASSDEGYHEQYF. DNA of the CDR3: TGTGCCAGCAGTGACGAAGGGTACCACGAGCAGTACTTC.

The gene calls are TRBV27 and TRBJ2-5, with TRBD2 matching over 7 bases. The CDR3 is made up of 15 amino acids. The V and J ends lost 8 bases and 1 base, in that order; junction bases with no gene match: 10. The germline V gene encodes CDR1 MNHEY and CDR2 SMNVEV (reference sequence). CDR3: CASRRRASGQETQYF. CDR3 sequence (DNA): TGTGCCAGCCGGCGACGAGCTAGCGGCCAAGAGACCCAGTACTTC.

The sample holds a few counts of this clone. The sample contains more than one DNA sequence encoding this CDR3. The V and J genes are TRBV4-3 and TRBJ2-3; D not certain. V was pared by 0 bases and J by 5 bases, with 3 bases between. The germline V gene encodes CDR1 LGHNA and CDR2 YSLEER. CDR3 length equals 12 residues. The CDR3 protein is CASSQEGDTQYF. Written as DNA, the CDR3 is TGCGCCAGCAGCCAAGAAGGAGATACGCAGTATTTT.

This sequence joins TRBV11-1 and TRBJ1-2; D remains ambiguous. The CDR3 loop spans 14 amino acids. Germline V lookup: CDR1 SGHAT, CDR2 FQDESV (reference sequence). The V gene lost 1 base and the J gene lost 7 bases, with 13 bases spanning the gap. The CDR3 loop is CASSLVKGSTGYTF. The CDR3 region has the DNA TGTGCCAGCAGCTTAGTAAAAGGGTCTACTGGCTACACCTTC.

This sequence joins TRBV11-2 and TRBJ1-4; TRBD1 is a possible D gene (6 bases). The germline V gene has CDR1 SGHAT and CDR2 FQNNGV. The CDR3 length is 16 residues. The V gene lost 2 bases and the J gene lost 0 bases, with 10 bases spanning the gap. The CDR3 reads CASSLRRDTTNEKLFF. The CDR3 coding sequence is TGTGCCAGCAGCTTAAGAAGGGACACAACTAATGAAAAACTGTTTTTT.

The chain carries TRBV28 and TRBJ2-3; 10 bases fit TRBD2. The germline CDR1 and CDR2 sequences are MDHEN and SYDVKM. Trimming at V came to 3 bases and at J to 4 bases, leaving 4 bases not matched to a gene. This CDR3 is built from 15 residues. The CDR3 sequence is CASSFSGREADTQYF. CDR3 nucleotides: TGTGCCAGCAGTTTCAGCGGGAGGGAGGCAGATACGCAGTATTTT.

This chain links TRBV6-1 with TRBJ1-2; 8 bases are shared with TRBD1. Germline CDR1 and CDR2: MNHNS and SASEGT. Trimming cost V 6 bases and J 4 bases; bases outside gene matches: 7. The CDR3 contains 14 residues. CDR3: CASSLPGGGYGYTF. DNA for the CDR3: TGTGCCAGCAGCCTCCCAGGGGGCGGCTATGGCTACACCTTC.

The chain uses TRBV6-1 and TRBJ1-1, with D maybe TRBD1 (6 bases). Trimming pared 5 bases from V and 2 bases from J, leaving 12 bases between. The CDR3 consists of 14 residues. Germline V gene sequence: CDR1 MNHNS, CDR2 SASEGT. Written as DNA, the CDR3 is TGTGCCAGCAGTTTTGTGGACAGTAACACTGAAGCTTTCTTT. Its protein product is CASSFVDSNTEAFF.